The clone carrying this T cell receptor (beta chain) occurred many times. Its antigen remains unknown. cDNA molecules, individually, were tagged with unique molecular identifiers. One entry per CDR3 protein, called by TCRdb with MiXCR from the 5' RACE reads. Of about 55,000 distinct CDR3 sequences in the sample, about 15% were seen once. The CDR3 totals 17 residues. Trimming took 3 bases from V and 5 from J, leaving 17 bases between them. The germline V gene has CDR1 KGHSH and CDR2 LQKENI. The sample originates from a study of early T cells in non-severe SARS-CoV-2 infection. Study context: The authors sequenced bulk RNA from unsorted whole blood, leaving chains unpaired.

Study results and limitations: VDJdb matching skewed toward anti-spike CD8 responses, missing private and CD4 specificities.

The V and J genes are TRBV18 and TRBJ1-6; TRBD1 is a possible D gene (5 bases). The clonotype comes from an adult who was a healthcare worker with PCR-confirmed SARS-CoV-2 infection or an uninfected control (not recorded which). The sequenced sample was whole blood, obtained at baseline. For the CDR3, the DNA is TGTGCCAGCTCACCGCCTAACTCCGGGACCAATAATTCACCCCTCCACTTT. Protein product: CASSPPNSGTNNSPLHF.